This passage covers 3 T cell receptor beta chains from one sample sequenced in a study of cytomegalovirus exposure and HLA in healthy donors. The PCR had 60 Vbeta and 13 Jbeta primers. Assay: immunoSEQ multiplex PCR; the TCRdb copy retains only in-frame clones and omits some. The table has about 130,000 clones, over 70% seen once. Specimen: PBMCs. Receptor source: a man aged 40-49 years in good health and CMV-seronegative.

The chain combines TRBV25-1 with TRBJ2-1; 11 bases are a match to TRBD2. This CDR3 has 14 amino acids. Germline values: CDR1 MGHDK, CDR2 SYGVNS. The trim removed 3 bases at V and 5 bases at J, leaving 0 bases unmatched. The chain's CDR3 is CASSDSGGDNEQFF. The CDR3 nucleotides are TGTGCCAGCAGTGATAGCGGGGGGGACAATGAGCAGTTCTTC.

This clone was picked up a small number of times. The chain links TRBV5-1 to TRBJ2-1, with TRBD1 matching 8 bases. Germline V gene lookup returns CDR1 SGHRS and CDR2 YFSETQ. This CDR3 region has 15 residues. V lost 4 bases, J lost 6 bases, and 9 bases stayed unmatched. CDR3 coding DNA: TGCGCCAGCAGCCCTAGGACAGGGAGAGGCAATGAGCAGTTCTTC. Its protein product is CASSPRTGRGNEQFF.

The chain is built from TRBV9 and TRBJ2-5; 9 bases map to TRBD2. From germline, CDR1 is SGDLS and CDR2 YYNGEE. CDR3 size: 15 residues. J lost 1 base, V lost 5 bases, and 6 bases had no gene match. The CDR3 DNA sequence: TGTGCCAGCAGTGGGCTAGCGGGGATCCAAGAGACCCAGTACTTC. It translates to CASSGLAGIQETQYF. Based on the CDR3 plus reference TRBV9 and TRBJ2-5, the full variable domain is DSGVTQTPKHLITATGQRVTLRCSPRSGDLSVYWYQQSLDQGLQFLIQYYNGEERAKGNILERFSAQQFPDLHSELNLSSLELGDSALYFCASSGLAGIQETQYFGPGTRLLVL.